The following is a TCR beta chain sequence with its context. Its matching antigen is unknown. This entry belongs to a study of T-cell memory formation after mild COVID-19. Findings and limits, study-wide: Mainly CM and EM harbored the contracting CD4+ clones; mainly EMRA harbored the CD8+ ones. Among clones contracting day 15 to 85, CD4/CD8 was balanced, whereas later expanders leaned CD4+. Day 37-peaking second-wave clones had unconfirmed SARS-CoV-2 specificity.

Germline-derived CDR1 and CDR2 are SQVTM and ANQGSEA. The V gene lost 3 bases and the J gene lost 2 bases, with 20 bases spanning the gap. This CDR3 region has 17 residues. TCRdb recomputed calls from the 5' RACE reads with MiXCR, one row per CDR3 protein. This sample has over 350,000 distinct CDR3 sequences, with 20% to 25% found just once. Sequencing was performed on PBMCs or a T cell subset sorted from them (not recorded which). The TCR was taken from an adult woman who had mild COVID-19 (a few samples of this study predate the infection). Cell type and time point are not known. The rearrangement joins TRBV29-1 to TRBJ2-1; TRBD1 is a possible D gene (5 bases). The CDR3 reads CSVDGSLGLPPYNEQFF. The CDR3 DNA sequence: TGCAGCGTTGATGGATCCTTGGGGCTACCTCCCTACAATGAGCAGTTCTTC.